These 32 T cell receptor beta chains came from one sample sequenced in a study of vaccination effects on CD4 cells after COVID-19. TCRdb keeps only in-frame clones here, not all; method: immunoSEQ multiplex PCR. Here the sample spans about 81,000 clones, over 70% being singletons. ViraFEST assay sequencing came after antigen-specific CD4+ T cells were expanded with viral peptide pools. Isolation of CD4+ T cells took place after 10 days of culture. Each participant was administered two doses of either the BNT162b2 or the mRNA-1273 vaccine. The antigens these receptors bind are not known. This specimen was CD4+ T cells from PBMCs cultured with HCoV-OC43 spike peptides, taken after COVID-19 vaccination. As for subset: HCoV-OC43 spike overlapping peptide pool stimulation. The receptors were gathered from a human donor who received a COVID-19 vaccine.

This clone showed up just once. This chain uses TRBV11-2 with TRBJ2-5; D is perhaps TRBD2 (6 bases). The CDR3 sequence is 15 residues long. Trimming pared 3 bases from V and 9 bases from J, leaving 20 bases between. Germline CDR1 reads SGHAT; CDR2 reads FQNNGV. CDR3 nucleotide sequence: TGTGCCAGCAGCTTCTACGGGACGGGGGACGAGTCCCAGTACTTC. This sequence encodes CASSFYGTGDESQYF.

The rearrangement uses TRBV30 and TRBJ1-2; D gene uncertain. The CDR3 extends over 12 amino acids. Germline V CDR1 and CDR2: GTSNPN, SVGIG (reference sequence). Trimming took off 2 bases at V and 8 bases at J, with 12 bases between the two ends. The CDR3 loop is CAWSLTYGGYTF. The CDR3 nucleotides are TGTGCCTGGAGTTTAACCTATGGGGGCTACACCTTC.

V usage is TRBV28 and J usage is TRBJ1-4; 8 nucleotides line up with TRBD1. V trimming: 6 bases; J trimming: 8 bases; junction bases outside the gene matches: 8. Germline CDR1 MDHEN, CDR2 SYDVKM. This CDR3 spans 14 amino acids. The CDR3 sequence is CASSLGQGWEKLFF. The CDR3 nucleotides read TGTGCCAGCAGCCTAGGACAGGGCTGGGAAAAACTGTTTTTT.

This sequence joins TRBV4-1 and TRBJ1-6; a possible D gene is TRBD1 (5 bases). This CDR3 has 17 residues. Germline CDR1 and CDR2: MGHRA and YSYEKL. Trimming stripped 3 bases from V and 4 bases from J, with 16 bases between. The CDR3 DNA reads as TGCGCCAGCAGCCAGTGGGGGGAGAGGGAATATAATTCACCCCTCCACTTT. Encoded protein: CASSQWGEREYNSPLHF.

This clone showed up just a few times. The chain links TRBV7-8 to TRBJ1-5, with 9 nucleotides matching TRBD1. The CDR3 totals 16 residues. Germline V CDR1 and CDR2: SGHVS, FQNEAQ. Germline trimming cut 5 bases from V and 2 bases from J; bases unmatched to any gene: 7. The CDR3, as DNA: TGTGCCAGCAGCCCGGGACAGGGTTTAGGCAATCAGCCCCAGCATTTT. It is translated as CASSPGQGLGNQPQHF.

This clone was seen more than once but under ten times. This rearrangement joins TRBV6-1 to TRBJ1-5; possible D gene TRBD1, 6 bases. Germline CDR1 MNHNS, CDR2 SASEGT. V lost 0 bases and J 7 bases, leaving 16 bases between the germline ends. CDR3 length: 16 amino acids. The CDR3 reads CASSEAAGATYQPQHF. The CDR3 DNA reads TGTGCCAGCAGTGAAGCTGCGGGGGCAACCTACCAGCCCCAGCATTTT.

This clone has only a few counts. The chain joins TRBV6-5 to TRBJ1-5; TRBD1 is a possible D gene (5 bases). The CDR3 is 15 residues long. CDR1 and CDR2 (germline): MNHEY, SVGAGI. V lost 6 bases, J lost 0 bases, and 12 bases lay in between. The CDR3 protein is CASRGGAYSNQPQHF. CDR3 in DNA: TGTGCCAGCAGGGGAGGGGCCTATAGCAATCAGCCCCAGCATTTT.

The chain couples TRBV6-5 to TRBJ2-1; TRBD2 is a possible D gene (6 bases). The V end was cut by 6 bases, the J end by 6 bases, with 18 bases between. The CDR3 sequence is 15 residues long. Germline loops: CDR1 MNHEY, CDR2 SVGAGI. The CDR3 DNA sequence: TGTGCCAGCAGGTACCGGGACTCCACCCCCAATGAGCAGTTCTTC. This codes for CASRYRDSTPNEQFF.

V and J are TRBV7-2 and TRBJ1-2; D perhaps matches TRBD1 (5 bases). CDR1 SGHTA and CDR2 FQGNSA come from the germline V gene. There are 15 residues in the CDR3. Trimming shortened V by 2 bases and J by 3 bases, and 13 bases separated the two germline ends. CDR3: CASSLLGRAHYGYTF. DNA of the CDR3: TGTGCCAGCAGCTTATTGGGCAGGGCTCACTATGGCTACACCTTC.

The chain is built from TRBV6-5 and TRBJ2-7; D is ambiguous. Germline V lookup: CDR1 MNHEY, CDR2 SVGAGI. V was shortened by 6 bases and J by 0 bases, with 15 bases between the two germline ends. CDR3 size: 15 residues. In nucleotides, the CDR3 is TGTGCCAGCAGAGACTGGACCGAACTCTCCTACGAGCAGTACGTC. This gives the protein CASRDWTELSYEQYV.

This chain joins TRBV14 and TRBJ2-3, with D tentatively TRBD2 (6 bases). Per germline, CDR1 SGHDN and CDR2 FVKESK. V was trimmed by 4 bases and J by 4 bases, leaving 15 bases between them. This CDR3 region has 15 residues. The DNA of the CDR3 is TGTGCCAGCAGCCTATATAATCCGGGGGCAGATACGCAGTATTTT. Its protein is CASSLYNPGADTQYF.

This chain connects TRBV6-5 to TRBJ2-1; no clear D gene. The V gene's germline CDR1 is MNHEY and CDR2 SVGAGI. Trimming stripped 7 bases from V and 9 bases from J, with 13 bases between. CDR3 length: 12 residues. DNA of the CDR3: TGTGCCAGCAATTTTTGGTCGGGTGAGCAGTTCTTC. Translating it yields CASNFWSGEQFF.

J is TRBJ2-6 and V is TRBV14, with a weak D call TRBD2 (5 bases). Trimming left V 0 bases short and J 2 bases short, with 8 bases between. CDR3 length: 16 residues. Germline assignment: CDR1 SGHDN and CDR2 FVKESK. This CDR3 is CASSQDKRAGANVLTF. For the CDR3, the DNA is TGTGCCAGCAGCCAAGATAAGAGGGCTGGGGCCAACGTCCTGACTTTC.

This chain joins TRBV6-5 and TRBJ1-1, with D possibly matching TRBD1 (5 bases). The CDR3 totals 13 residues. V was cut by 5 bases and J by 11 bases, with 18 bases left in between. Germline-derived CDR1 and CDR2 are MNHEY and SVGAGI. The CDR3 is CASSRSQAGYAFF. DNA of the CDR3: TGTGCCAGCAGTCGGAGTCAGGCAGGGTACGCTTTCTTT.

This sequence joins TRBV27 and TRBJ2-2; 8 nucleotides match TRBD1. J gave up 7 bases and V 4 bases, and 8 bases lay outside the gene matches. Germline V gene data show CDR1 as MNHEY and CDR2 as SMNVEV (reference sequence). The CDR3 runs to 15 residues. For the CDR3, the DNA is TGTGCCAGCAGTTCGGGACAGGATCAATTCGGGGAGCTGTTTTTT. This codes for CASSSGQDQFGELFF.

This chain uses TRBV27 with TRBJ2-1; TRBD2 agrees at 8 bases. V shed 3 bases, J shed 7 bases, and the junction held 14 bases outside the gene matches. The CDR3 length is 17 residues. Germline V gives CDR1 MNHEY, CDR2 SMNVEV (reference sequence). CDR3: CASSFTRGVASANEQFF. The CDR3, as DNA: TGTGCCAGCAGTTTTACGCGGGGGGTGGCGTCGGCAAATGAGCAGTTCTTC.

This chain joins TRBV6-4 and TRBJ1-5; weak D call: TRBD1 (6 bases). Germline V gives CDR1 MRHNA, CDR2 SNTAGT. The CDR3 is 15 residues long. V lost 2 bases and J 0 bases, leaving 8 bases between the germline ends. CDR3 nucleotides: TGTGCCAGCAGTGACCAGGGGTTTAGCAATCAGCCCCAGCATTTT. It is translated as CASSDQGFSNQPQHF.

The chain recombines TRBV5-5 with TRBJ1-1, with unresolved D. Between the trimmed V and J ends, which lost 4 bases and 1 base, there was a span of 8 bases. The CDR3 is made up of 13 amino acids. The V gene's germline CDR1 is SGHKS and CDR2 YYEKEE (reference sequence). CDR3 DNA sequence: TGTGCCAGCAGCCGAGAGGCGAACACTGAAGCTTTCTTT. Its protein product is CASSREANTEAFF.

CDR3 in DNA: TGTGCCAGCAGTTTTCGGGCAGGGGGCAGGGAGACCCAGTACTTC. Protein product: CASSFRAGGRETQYF. The chain has TRBV28 and TRBJ2-5; 8 bases map to TRBD1. The CDR3 sequence is 15 residues long. Germline lookup yields CDR1 MDHEN and CDR2 SYDVKM. J was trimmed by 5 bases and V by 3 bases; bases with no gene match: 8.

The table lists this clone with a few counts. V usage is TRBV5-1 and J usage is TRBJ1-1, with D unresolved. The CDR3 consists of 16 residues. Germline CDR1 and CDR2: SGHRS and YFSETQ. Trimming took off 0 bases at V and 2 bases at J, with 14 bases between the two ends. CDR3 nucleotides: TGCGCCAGCAGCTTGGGATCATCAATTCGAAACACTGAAGCTTTCTTT. Its translation is CASSLGSSIRNTEAFF.

The V gene is TRBV11-1, the J gene TRBJ1-1; perhaps TRBD1 as D (6 bases). The germline gives CDR1 SGHAT, CDR2 FQDESV (reference sequence). CDR3 length: 13 residues. Trimming removed 3 bases at V and 8 bases at J, with 13 bases between. CDR3 loop: CASSFNRQGEAFF. The CDR3, as DNA: TGTGCCAGCAGCTTTAACCGTCAGGGGGAAGCTTTCTTT.

The rearrangement joins TRBV3-1 (or the pseudogene TRBV3-2) to TRBJ2-5; 7 bases are shared with TRBD2. V gave up 2 bases and J gave up 5 bases; unmatched junction bases: 8. This CDR3 comprises 15 residues. CDR1 LGHDT and CDR2 YNNKEL come from the germline V gene (reference sequence). The CDR3 nucleotides are TGTGCCAGCAGCCAATCGGGGGGTAATAGGGAGACCCAGTACTTC. Protein: CASSQSGGNRETQYF.

The genes are TRBV24-1 and TRBJ2-5, with D possibly matching TRBD2 (5 bases). Trimming took off 5 bases at V and 5 bases at J, with 8 bases between the two ends. This CDR3 contains 12 residues. From germline, CDR1 is KGHDR and CDR2 SFDVKD. CDR3 residues: CATSAPGETQYF. For the CDR3, the DNA is TGTGCCACCAGTGCCCCGGGGGAGACCCAGTACTTC.

The genes are TRBV28 and TRBJ1-2, with D maybe TRBD1 (6 bases). The CDR3 consists of 15 residues. Trimming took off 5 bases at V and 2 bases at J, with 15 bases between the two ends. CDR1 is MDHEN and CDR2 is SYDVKM in the germline V gene. The CDR3 coding sequence is TGTGCCAGCAGTCAAACAGGGCCTTCGAACTATGGCTACACCTTC. It is translated as CASSQTGPSNYGYTF.

V is TRBV7-2 and J is TRBJ1-1; no reliable D call. This CDR3 is built from 12 residues. The V end lost 3 bases, the J end lost 4 bases, and 6 bases lay between the germline ends. The germline V gene has CDR1 SGHTA and CDR2 FQGNSA. The CDR3 DNA reads TGTGCCAGCAGCTTTCAGAGCACTGAAGCTTTCTTT. Translated, it gives CASSFQSTEAFF. The full variable domain, with the rest looked up from reference TRBV7-2 and TRBJ1-1, is GAGVSQSPSNKVTEKGKDVELRCDPISGHTALYWYRQSLGQGLEFLIYFQGNSAPDKSGLPSDRFSAERTGGSVSTLTIQRTQQEDSAVYLCASSFQSTEAFFGQGTRLTVV.

The chain couples TRBV7-8 to TRBJ2-7, with 12 bases that match TRBD2. This CDR3 contains 15 residues. The J segment lost 4 bases and the V segment lost 4 bases, leaving 5 bases of the junction unmatched. Germline values: CDR1 SGHVS, CDR2 FQNEAQ. The CDR3: CASSSGLAGTYEQYV. CDR3 coding DNA: TGTGCCAGCAGCTCCGGACTAGCGGGGACATACGAGCAGTACGTC.

The rearrangement links TRBV6-4 to TRBJ2-3; 11 bases are shared with TRBD1. This CDR3 is 14 amino acids long. CDR1 MRHNA and CDR2 SNTAGT come from the germline V gene. Trimming cost V 4 bases and J 9 bases; bases outside gene matches: 6. CDR3 sequence (DNA): TGTGCCAGCAGTGGGACAGGGGGCGCAGGGACGCAGTATTTT. Translation: CASSGTGGAGTQYF.

The chain couples TRBV5-4 to TRBJ1-2; D is uncertain. This CDR3 spans 17 amino acids. V lost 3 bases, J lost 0 bases, and 18 bases lay in between. Looked up from germline, CDR1 is SGHNT and CDR2 is YYREEE (reference sequence). The CDR3 sequence is CASSSYPPLTTNYGYTF. The DNA of the CDR3 is TGTGCCAGCAGCTCGTACCCACCCCTTACAACTAACTATGGCTACACCTTC.

In regard to this clone: The same CDR3 is also encoded by other DNA sequences in this sample. This chain uses TRBV2 with TRBJ2-7; D remains unclear. Per germline, CDR1 SNHLY and CDR2 FYNNEI. The CDR3 is 11 amino acids. Trimming removed 3 bases from V and 6 bases from J, with 6 bases in between. The CDR3 DNA reads as TGTGCCAGCAGTGAGGTAGGCGAGCAGTACGTC. Amino acids: CASSEVGEQYV.

The V and J genes are TRBV10-2 and TRBJ1-3; D not resolved. The CDR3 has 13 residues. CDR1 is WSHSY, CDR2 SAAADI, per germline. The V gene lost 7 bases and the J gene lost 2 bases, with 9 bases spanning the gap. This CDR3 reads CASKPITGNTIYF. CDR3 DNA sequence: TGCGCCAGCAAGCCGATTACTGGAAACACCATATATTTT.

This chain's CDR3 is CASSPIYLTVEAFF. The CDR3 DNA follows: TGTGCCAGCAGCCCGATCTACTTGACAGTTGAAGCTTTCTTT. The chain joins TRBV5-8 to TRBJ1-1, with TRBD1 as a possible D gene (5 bases). This CDR3 spans 14 amino acids. The germline gives CDR1 SGHTS, CDR2 YDEGEE. Between the trimmed V and J ends, which lost 4 bases and 7 bases, there was a span of 17 bases.

The chain joins TRBV9 to TRBJ2-3; the match to TRBD2 covers 11 bases. Germline V gene sequence: CDR1 SGDLS, CDR2 YYNGEE. This CDR3 comprises 17 residues. With V trimmed by 0 bases and J by 2 bases, 5 bases remained unmatched. In DNA, the CDR3 is TGTGCCAGCAGCGTAGGGGCTAGCGGGGGGCACACAGATACGCAGTATTTT. This sequence encodes CASSVGASGGHTDTQYF.